This T cell receptor beta chain was observed in a study of T cell repertoires in cytomegalovirus infection. Findings of the study overall: Pooled public TCR beta family frequency picked out CMV carriers with the relevant HLA.

TCRdb re-derived calls from the reads in MiXCR, one entry per CDR3 protein. The sample has 65,000 to 95,000 distinct CDR3 sequences, 3% to 4.5% seen once. In this sample, this clonotype is medium-sized. Antigen unknown. Sequencing was carried out using PBMCs. The source of this sequence is a human donor in good health (CMV status not recorded). Some clones in this sample may be carry-over from other donors' samples.

The CDR3 reads CASSLDRNTEAFF. In DNA, the CDR3 is TGTGCCAGCAGCCTCGACAGGAACACTGAAGCTTTCTTT. The chain carries TRBV11-2 and TRBJ1-1; weak D call: TRBD1 (5 bases). Germline lookup yields CDR1 SGHAT and CDR2 FQNNGV. CDR3 length: 13 amino acids. The V gene lost 5 bases and the J gene lost 1 base, with 8 bases spanning the gap.